The 31 T cell receptor beta chains given below trace back to one sample, sequenced in a study of regulatory T cells in long-lasting Graves disease. TCR beta libraries were built with iRepertoire HTBI primers and Arm-PCR of CDR3 regions. TCRdb called the multiplex PCR reads again in MiXCR, with one record for every CDR3 protein. The data hold 420,000 or so distinct CDR3 sequences, with about a quarter observed a single time. Time point of the sample: persistent/refractory GD, antithyroid drugs over 5 years with positive TRAb. With RNA extracted from PBMCs as input, the TCR library was made. Source: peripheral blood mononuclear cells (PBMCs), taken when the disease was refractory, from a patient treated with antithyroid drugs. These TCRs come from a female donor with Graves disease.

CDR3 sequence (DNA): TGTGCCAGCAGCCGATCAGGGTGGGGGGCCAACGTCCTGACTTTC. Protein: CASSRSGWGANVLTF. V usage is TRBV14 and J usage is TRBJ2-6; perhaps TRBD1 as D (5 bases). Germline loops: CDR1 SGHDN, CDR2 FVKESK. The CDR3 consists of 15 residues. V lost 4 bases, J lost 4 bases, and 11 bases lay in between.

This clonotype has just one count. The genes are TRBV20-1 and TRBJ2-7; 8 bases match TRBD2. The CDR3 is 12 amino acids. Germline V lookup: CDR1 DFQATT, CDR2 SNEGSKA (reference sequence). V trimming: 4 bases; J trimming: 3 bases; junction bases outside the gene matches: 2. The CDR3 protein is CSATSGSYEQYF. In DNA form, the CDR3 reads TGCAGTGCTACAAGCGGGAGCTACGAGCAGTACTTC.

The genes are TRBV11-2 and TRBJ2-5, with 7 positions matching TRBD2. From germline, CDR1 is SGHAT and CDR2 FQNNGV. This CDR3 has 13 residues. The V segment lost 5 bases and the J segment 10 bases; nucleotides outside the gene matches: 10. The CDR3 nucleotides read TGTGCCAGCAGCCCCCCCGGGACTAAGGACCAGTACTTC. Encoded protein: CASSPPGTKDQYF.

This clonotype was counted between two and nine times. J is TRBJ1-1 and V is TRBV19, with D perhaps matching TRBD1 (5 bases). Trimming removed 9 bases at V and 1 base at J, with 15 bases between. Germline values: CDR1 LNHDA, CDR2 SQIVND (reference sequence). The CDR3 runs to 14 residues. CDR3: CASSYGGRNTEAFF. CDR3 coding DNA: TGTGCCAGCTCCTATGGGGGGAGGAACACTGAAGCTTTCTTT.

J is TRBJ2-7 and V is TRBV18; 7 nucleotides match TRBD1. CDR3 length: 14 residues. The V gene's germline CDR1 is KGHSH and CDR2 LQKENI. Trimming at V came to 5 bases and at J to 2 bases, leaving 6 bases not matched to a gene. The CDR3 nucleotides are TGTGCCAGCTCATCGGGACAGAACCCCTACGAGCAGTACTTC. Translation gives CASSSGQNPYEQYF. Looking up the rest from reference TRBV18 and TRBJ2-7 gives the full variable domain: NAGVMQNPRHLVRRRGQEARLRCSPMKGHSHVYWYRQLPEEGLKFMVYLQKENIIDESGMPKERFSAEFPKEGPSILRIQQVVRGDSAAYFCASSSGQNPYEQYFGPGTRLTVT.

In its sample, this clonotype was seen a few times. The chain has TRBV7-9 and TRBJ2-7; D remains unclear. This CDR3 is built from 16 residues. Germline lookup yields CDR1 SEHNR and CDR2 FQNEAQ (reference sequence). The V end was cut by 4 bases, the J end by 3 bases, with 19 bases between. This CDR3 is CASSSSANWADYEQYF. CDR3 DNA: TGTGCCAGCAGCTCCTCGGCGAATTGGGCTGACTACGAGCAGTACTTC.

This clonotype was counted between two and nine times. The junction differs from germline at one of its ends, possibly a read error. The chain joins TRBV24-1 to TRBJ2-6, with TRBD1 identical over 7 bases. The CDR3 extends over 13 amino acids. Germline V CDR1 and CDR2: KGHDR, SFDVKD. CDR3 region: CATSGSRGQAASF. The DNA for the CDR3 is TGTGCCACCAGTGGATCGAGGGGGCAGGCCGCAAGTTTC.

This clonotype showed up many times. This rearrangement joins TRBV6-5 to TRBJ2-7, with TRBD2 as a possible D gene (5 bases). Trimming shortened V by 0 bases and J by 1 base, and 7 bases separated the two germline ends. The CDR3 runs to 14 residues. Germline V gene sequence: CDR1 MNHEY, CDR2 SVGAGI. The CDR3 region is CASSYSAGSYEQYF. CDR3 sequence (DNA): TGTGCCAGCAGTTACTCTGCGGGTTCCTACGAGCAGTACTTC.

The J gene is TRBJ2-5, the V gene TRBV24-1; 8 positions agree with TRBD1. V was clipped by 3 bases and J by 3 bases; unmatched bases: 8. The length of the CDR3 is 16 residues. Germline CDR1 KGHDR, CDR2 SFDVKD. The CDR3 sequence is CATSDTRGTGEETQYF. CDR3 coding DNA: TGTGCCACCAGTGATACCCGGGGGACAGGAGAAGAGACCCAGTACTTC.

The V call is TRBV6-5, the J call TRBJ2-3, with 9 bases lining up with TRBD2. V shed 0 bases, J shed 0 bases, and the junction held 1 base outside the gene matches. This CDR3 comprises 16 residues. Germline V lookup: CDR1 MNHEY, CDR2 SVGAGI. The chain's CDR3 is CASSYSLAGSTDTQYF. In nucleotides, the CDR3 is TGTGCCAGCAGTTACTCCCTAGCGGGAAGCACAGATACGCAGTATTTT.

V and J are TRBV4-2 and TRBJ1-2; a possible D gene is TRBD1 (5 bases). Trimming took off 3 bases at V and 6 bases at J, with 14 bases between the two ends. CDR1 and CDR2 (germline): LGHNA, YNFKEQ. This CDR3 has 14 residues. CDR3 bases: TGTGCCAGCAGCCATGGACTACAGGTTAATGGCTACACCTTC. It codes for CASSHGLQVNGYTF.

J is TRBJ2-1 and V is TRBV6-1; TRBD1 agrees at 9 bases. Trimming removed 6 bases from V and 8 bases from J; junction bases left unmatched: 8. Germline V lookup: CDR1 MNHNS, CDR2 SASEGT. CDR3 length: 14 amino acids. The CDR3 DNA reads as TGTGCCAGCAGACCTGGGACAGGGTGGTATGAGCAGTTCTTC. Amino acids: CASRPGTGWYEQFF.

The table lists this clonotype with a few counts. The V gene is TRBV10-3, the J gene TRBJ1-1; D might be TRBD1 (5 bases). The CDR3 has 16 amino acids. Germline V gives CDR1 ENHRY, CDR2 SYGVKD. Trimming cost V 4 bases and J 3 bases, with 18 bases left between them. The CDR3 protein is CAISGGRTVVHTEAFF. CDR3 coding DNA: TGTGCCATCAGTGGGGGACGAACGGTGGTACACACTGAAGCTTTCTTT.

J is TRBJ2-2 and V is TRBV7-2, with 9 bases matching TRBD1. The CDR3 runs 16 residues. V trimming: 4 bases; J trimming: 0 bases; junction bases outside the gene matches: 3. The germline CDR1 and CDR2 sequences are SGHTA and FQGNSA. CDR3: CASSSWDRANTGELFF. CDR3 nucleotide sequence: TGTGCCAGCAGCTCCTGGGACAGGGCGAACACCGGGGAGCTGTTTTTT.

The CDR3 loop is CSARGRQGSNQPQHF. As DNA, the CDR3 is TGCAGTGCTAGAGGCCGACAGGGTAGCAATCAGCCCCAGCATTTT. This sequence joins TRBV20-1 and TRBJ1-5, with TRBD1 identical over 7 bases. V dropped 1 base and J dropped 0; count of bases not matched to a gene: 3. Per germline, CDR1 DFQATT and CDR2 SNEGSKA (reference sequence). The CDR3 covers 15 residues.

This clonotype was recorded at least ten times. This sequence joins TRBV6-1 and TRBJ2-2, with D perhaps TRBD2 (6 bases). The CDR3 is made up of 15 amino acids. V was shortened by 4 bases and J by 5 bases, with 14 bases between the two germline ends. CDR1 and CDR2 (germline): MNHNS, SASEGT. In DNA form, the CDR3 reads TGTGCCAGCAGTGTGGAGGGAGGAGGTACCGGGGAGCTGTTTTTT. It codes for CASSVEGGGTGELFF.

The rearrangement links TRBV3-1 to TRBJ2-4; a possible D gene is TRBD1 (6 bases). Germline V CDR1 and CDR2: LGHDT, YNNKEL (reference sequence). The ends were cut back, 5 bases at V and 1 base at J, with 15 bases in the middle. CDR3 size: 16 residues. The CDR3 sequence is CASSTQGRLAKNIQYF. The CDR3 bases are TGTGCCAGCAGCACTCAGGGGAGATTGGCCAAAAACATTCAGTACTTC.

This clonotype was found many times. The V call is TRBV29-1, the J call TRBJ1-4; D is unresolved. Germline-derived CDR1 and CDR2 are SQVTM and ANQGSEA. The CDR3 is 13 residues long. V lost 5 bases and J lost 8, with 15 bases in between. The CDR3: CSVRRMTGEKLFF. DNA for the CDR3: TGCAGCGTTCGACGGATGACGGGGGAAAAACTGTTTTTT.

This clonotype came up a few times. This chain links TRBV6-1 with TRBJ2-7, with a weak D call TRBD2 (6 bases). The V gene's germline CDR1 is MNHNS and CDR2 SASEGT. The CDR3 covers 15 residues. The CDR3 coding sequence is TGTTCAAGCGAAGTGGGAGGTTGGAACTCCTACGAGCAGTACTTC. Amino acid sequence: CSSEVGGWNSYEQYF.

The chain employs TRBV5-5 and TRBJ1-1; maybe TRBD1 (5 bases). Germline V gene lookup returns CDR1 SGHKS and CDR2 YYEKEE (reference sequence). V lost 0 bases, J lost 0 bases, and 12 bases lay in between. CDR3 length: 16 amino acids. This chain's CDR3 is CASSLGTGPLNTEAFF. The DNA of the CDR3 is TGTGCCAGCAGCTTGGGTACAGGTCCCTTGAACACTGAAGCTTTCTTT.

V usage is TRBV6-1 and J usage is TRBJ1-2; 7 bases align to TRBD1. Germline CDR1 MNHNS, CDR2 SASEGT. CDR3 length: 16 amino acids. Germline trimming cut 6 bases from V and 4 bases from J; bases unmatched to any gene: 14. The CDR3 sequence: CASRWGGQLLGYGYTF. The DNA for the CDR3 is TGTGCCAGCAGGTGGGGGGGACAGCTCCTCGGCTATGGCTACACCTTC.

The J gene is TRBJ1-1, the V gene TRBV7-2; D is unresolved. The germline gives CDR1 SGHTA, CDR2 FQGNSA. The CDR3 consists of 15 residues. V lost 3 bases to trimming and J lost 1 base, with 12 bases between them. DNA for the CDR3: TGTGCCAGCAGCTTCCGGGGAATGGAGAACACTGAAGCTTTCTTT. Amino acid sequence: CASSFRGMENTEAFF.

Only a few counts were recorded for this clonotype. The chain links TRBV5-1 to TRBJ1-1, with D maybe TRBD1 (6 bases). Germline-derived CDR1 and CDR2 are SGHRS and YFSETQ. V was trimmed by 4 bases and J by 5 bases, leaving 18 bases between them. The CDR3 covers 15 residues. The CDR3 DNA reads as TGCGCCAGCAGCAAAATGCTAGGCCAGGGGACTGAAGCTTTCTTT. It encodes CASSKMLGQGTEAFF.

The chain couples TRBV28 to TRBJ1-6; TRBD1 matches at 10 bases. With 6 bases clipped from V and 10 bases from J, the junction kept 9 bases outside the gene matches. Germline V gene sequence: CDR1 MDHEN, CDR2 SYDVKM. The CDR3 has 15 residues. CDR3 in amino acids: CASRPDRGPSSPLHF. CDR3 bases: TGTGCCAGCAGACCCGACAGGGGGCCTTCCTCACCCCTCCACTTT.

This chain uses TRBV29-1 with TRBJ1-2; possible D gene TRBD1, 5 bases. V was shortened by 7 bases and J by 2 bases, with 14 bases between the two germline ends. CDR3 length equals 13 residues. Germline loops: CDR1 SQVTM, CDR2 ANQGSEA. CDR3 sequence reads: CSASAGINYGYTF. The CDR3 DNA sequence: TGCAGCGCCTCGGCAGGGATCAACTATGGCTACACCTTC.

The chain uses TRBV14 and TRBJ1-1; tentatively, D is TRBD1 (5 bases). The germline gives CDR1 SGHDN, CDR2 FVKESK. There are 14 residues in the CDR3. Trimming stripped 4 bases from V and 10 bases from J, with 19 bases between. DNA for the CDR3: TGTGCCAGCAGCCCAGATCAGGGAGTCCGTGTAGCTTTCTTT. Residues: CASSPDQGVRVAFF.

The count of this clonotype is one. This chain joins TRBV19 and TRBJ2-2; D is unclear. The CDR3 length is 11 residues. Germline CDR1 is LNHDA and CDR2 is SQIVND (reference sequence). Trimming took 10 bases from V and 5 from J, leaving 8 bases between them. In DNA form, the CDR3 reads TGTGCCACCTTGGAGACCGGGGAGCTGTTTTTT. Its protein product is CATLETGELFF. Filled out from reference TRBV19 and TRBJ2-2, the complete variable domain reads DGGITQSPKYLFRKEGQNVTLSCEQNLNHDAMYWYRQDPGQGLRLIYYSQIVNDFQKGDIAEGYSVSREKKESFPLTVTSAQKNPTAFYLCATLETGELFFGEGSRLTVL.

The chain recombines TRBV2 with TRBJ2-7; no clear D. This CDR3 has 12 residues. Trimming cost V 8 bases and J 5 bases, with 13 bases left between them. The germline V gene has CDR1 SNHLY and CDR2 FYNNEI. The CDR3 DNA reads as TGTGCCAGCTTAGCTCGGCCTCACGAGCAGTACTTC. Translated, it gives CASLARPHEQYF. Together with reference TRBV2 and TRBJ2-7, the CDR3 gives the full variable domain: EPEVTQTPSHQVTQMGQEVILRCVPISNHLYFYWYRQILGQKVEFLVSFYNNEISEKSEIFDDQFSVERPDGSNFTLKIRSTKLEDSAMYFCASLARPHEQYFGPGTRLTVT.

This chain uses TRBV6-2 or TRBV6-3 with TRBJ2-4; 9 bases match TRBD2. The CDR3 runs 16 residues. Germline CDR1 is MNHEY and CDR2 is SVGEGT. J was trimmed by 6 bases and V by 0 bases; bases with no gene match: 6. CDR3 DNA: TGTGCCAGCAGTTACTCCGGGTCGACTAGCGGAAACATTCAGTACTTC. Residues: CASSYSGSTSGNIQYF.

The chain has TRBV24-1 and TRBJ2-2, with unresolved D. With 5 bases removed from V and 0 bases from J, the gap between germline ends came to 6 bases. The CDR3 is 14 amino acids. Germline CDR1 is KGHDR and CDR2 is SFDVKD. The CDR3 nucleotides are TGTGCCACCAGTGGATTCGCGAACACCGGGGAGCTGTTTTTT. This sequence encodes CATSGFANTGELFF.

J is TRBJ1-6 and V is TRBV27; TRBD1 might be the D (5 bases). CDR3 length: 12 amino acids. V was trimmed by 1 base and J by 14 bases, leaving 9 bases between them. Germline V gives CDR1 MNHEY, CDR2 SMNVEV (reference sequence). The CDR3 is CASSLFGGTLHF. The CDR3 DNA reads as TGTGCCAGCAGTTTATTTGGGGGGACCCTCCACTTT.